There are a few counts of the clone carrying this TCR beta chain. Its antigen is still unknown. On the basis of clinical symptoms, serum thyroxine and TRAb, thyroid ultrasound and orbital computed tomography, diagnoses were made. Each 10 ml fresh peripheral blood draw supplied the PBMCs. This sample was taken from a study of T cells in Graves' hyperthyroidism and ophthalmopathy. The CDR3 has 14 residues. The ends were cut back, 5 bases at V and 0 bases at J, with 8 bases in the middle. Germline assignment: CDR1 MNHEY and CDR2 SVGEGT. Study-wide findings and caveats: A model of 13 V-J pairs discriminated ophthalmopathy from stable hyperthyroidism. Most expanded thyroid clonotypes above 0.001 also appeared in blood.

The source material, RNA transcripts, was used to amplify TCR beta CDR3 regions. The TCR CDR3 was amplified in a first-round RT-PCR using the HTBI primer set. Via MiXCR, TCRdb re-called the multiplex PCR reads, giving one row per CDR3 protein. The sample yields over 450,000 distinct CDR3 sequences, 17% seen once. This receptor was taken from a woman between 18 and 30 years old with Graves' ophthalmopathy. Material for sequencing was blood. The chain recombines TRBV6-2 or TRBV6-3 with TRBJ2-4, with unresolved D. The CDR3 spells CASSDELAKNIQYF. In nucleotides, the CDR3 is TGTGCCAGCAGTGACGAGTTAGCCAAAAACATTCAGTACTTC.